The 30 T cell receptor beta chains below were found in one sample sequenced in a study of T cell responses to AZD1222 COVID-19 vaccine. Generated by immunoSEQ multiplex PCR, the TCRdb table keeps only in-frame clones and is missing some. The sample yields some 150,000 clones, about nine tenths seen once. Material: peripheral blood, obtained on day 0 of AZD1222 vaccination. The receptors stem from an adult in good health.

This sequence joins TRBV7-6 and TRBJ2-7; D may be TRBD1 (6 bases). Germline loops: CDR1 SGHVS, CDR2 FNYEAQ. Trimming stripped 4 bases from V and 3 bases from J, with 19 bases between. This CDR3 comprises 16 residues. The CDR3 loop reads CASSSRAVRDNYEQYF. The CDR3 bases are TGTGCCAGCAGCTCACGCGCGGTAAGGGACAACTACGAGCAGTACTTC.

This chain links TRBV4-3 with TRBJ2-1; the match to TRBD2 covers 9 bases. Germline V gene sequence: CDR1 LGHNA, CDR2 YSLEER. Trimming removed 4 bases from V and 0 bases from J; junction bases left unmatched: 1. The CDR3 is 15 amino acids. The CDR3: CASSPTSGSYNEQFF. CDR3 nucleotides: TGCGCCAGCAGCCCGACTAGCGGCTCCTACAATGAGCAGTTCTTC.

The chain employs TRBV9 and TRBJ2-1, with a tentative D call TRBD2 (5 bases). V lost 3 bases to trimming and J lost 5 bases, with 15 bases between them. Germline V gives CDR1 SGDLS, CDR2 YYNGEE. The length of the CDR3 is 15 residues. CDR3 in amino acids: CASSAVGNQNNEQFF. The CDR3 coding sequence is TGTGCCAGCAGCGCCGTCGGGAACCAAAACAATGAGCAGTTCTTC.

J is TRBJ1-6 and V is TRBV6-2 or TRBV6-3, with D unresolved. The CDR3 extends over 15 amino acids. Looked up from germline, CDR1 is MNHEY and CDR2 is SVGEGT. The V and J ends lost 5 bases and 4 bases respectively, with 12 bases between them. The CDR3 region has the DNA TGTGCCAGCAGTCGGACCAACGCATATAATTCACCCCTCCACTTT. Its translation: CASSRTNAYNSPLHF.

This clone was observed a single time. The CDR3 nucleotides are TGTGCCAGCAGTTACAGTACAGGGGGCTATGAGCAGTACTTC. It codes for CASSYSTGGYEQYF. This chain connects TRBV6-5 to TRBJ2-7, with 9 bases that match TRBD1. The CDR3 sequence is 14 residues long. V shed 2 bases and J 7 bases; nucleotides not matched to a gene: 6. Germline V lookup: CDR1 MNHEY, CDR2 SVGAGI.

This rearrangement joins TRBV5-4 to TRBJ1-1; a weak D match, TRBD1 (6 bases). The germline gives CDR1 SGHNT, CDR2 YYREEE (reference sequence). The length of the CDR3 is 14 residues. Trimming removed 2 bases from V and 1 base from J, with 9 bases in between. The CDR3 sequence is CASSFWTENTEAFF. CDR3 in DNA: TGTGCCAGCAGCTTTTGGACAGAGAACACTGAAGCTTTCTTT.

V is TRBV7-8 and J is TRBJ2-7; 11 nucleotides agree with TRBD2. In germline, CDR1 is SGHVS, CDR2 FQNEAQ. J gave up 3 bases and V 5 bases, and 3 bases lay outside the gene matches. The CDR3 spans 14 residues. CDR3: CASSEGTSGYEQYF. In DNA, the CDR3 is TGTGCCAGCAGCGAGGGGACTAGCGGCTACGAGCAGTACTTC.

The gene calls are TRBV15 and TRBJ2-5, with 10 bases lining up with TRBD2. The CDR3 has 18 residues. V lost 0 bases and J lost 5; bases outside the gene matches: 12. From germline, CDR1 is LNHNV and CDR2 YYDKDF (reference sequence). CDR3 sequence: CATSREEPSGRLLETQYF. The CDR3 region has the DNA TGTGCCACCAGCAGAGAGGAGCCTAGCGGGAGATTACTGGAGACCCAGTACTTC. Looking up the rest from reference TRBV15 and TRBJ2-5 gives the full variable domain: DAMVIQNPRYQVTQFGKPVTLSCSQTLNHNVMYWYQQKSSQAPKLLFHYYDKDFNNEADTPDNFQSRRPNTSFCFLDIRSPGLGDTAMYLCATSREEPSGRLLETQYFGPGTRLLVL.

The rearrangement uses TRBV4-1 and TRBJ2-5, with TRBD1 identical over 7 bases. CDR3 length equals 13 residues. Germline assignment: CDR1 MGHRA and CDR2 YSYEKL. The V and J ends lost 3 bases and 2 bases, in that order; junction bases with no gene match: 0. In DNA form, the CDR3 reads TGCGCCAGCAGCCAGGGACAGCAAGAGACCCAGTACTTC. It encodes CASSQGQQETQYF.

This clone was observed a handful of times. The rearrangement joins TRBV5-1 to TRBJ1-1; no reliable D call. The germline CDR1 and CDR2 sequences are SGHRS and YFSETQ. The CDR3 contains 16 residues. Trimming removed 0 bases at V and 3 bases at J, with 15 bases between. CDR3 sequence: CASSLAWAGSDTEAFF. CDR3 DNA: TGCGCCAGCAGCTTGGCTTGGGCTGGGTCCGACACTGAAGCTTTCTTT.

The rearrangement joins TRBV6-5 to TRBJ2-7; D is possibly TRBD1 (5 bases). Looked up from germline, CDR1 is MNHEY and CDR2 is SVGAGI. The CDR3 contains 11 residues. The V and J ends lost 2 bases and 7 bases respectively, with 6 bases between them. CDR3 bases: TGTGCCAGCAGTTACAAGGGGGAGCAGTACTTC. Encoded protein: CASSYKGEQYF.

This clone was counted only a few times. The genes are TRBV18 and TRBJ2-7; D is perhaps TRBD1 or TRBD2 (6 bases each). Germline V gene data show CDR1 as KGHSH and CDR2 as LQKENI. Trimming removed 6 bases from V and 2 bases from J, with 14 bases in between. The CDR3 totals 14 residues. The CDR3 reads CASSRPGATYEQYF. For the CDR3, the DNA is TGTGCCAGCTCTCGACCGGGGGCCACCTACGAGCAGTACTTC. Complete variable domain (other parts from reference TRBV18 and TRBJ2-7): NAGVMQNPRHLVRRRGQEARLRCSPMKGHSHVYWYRQLPEEGLKFMVYLQKENIIDESGMPKERFSAEFPKEGPSILRIQQVVRGDSAAYFCASSRPGATYEQYFGPGTRLTVT.

The chain links TRBV27 to TRBJ2-1; 10 nucleotides line up with TRBD2. J gave up 2 bases and V 5 bases, and 3 bases lay outside the gene matches. The V gene's germline CDR1 is MNHEY and CDR2 SMNVEV (reference sequence). The CDR3 length is 15 residues. The CDR3 nucleotides are TGTGCCAGCAGTCCTAGCGGGAGTCCCTACAATGAGCAGTTCTTC. Translated, it gives CASSPSGSPYNEQFF.

The chain couples TRBV2 to TRBJ2-2, with 11 bases identical to TRBD2. The CDR3 extends over 15 amino acids. V lost 5 bases to trimming and J lost 4 bases; unmatched junction nucleotides: 3. The germline V gene has CDR1 SNHLY and CDR2 FYNNEI. The CDR3 DNA is TGTGCCAGCAGTCTAGCGGGAGGCGCCACCGGGGAGCTGTTTTTT. This sequence encodes CASSLAGGATGELFF.

The V and J genes are TRBV7-9 and TRBJ2-1, with TRBD2 matching over 7 bases. V dropped 1 base and J dropped 3; count of bases not matched to a gene: 3. The germline CDR1 and CDR2 sequences are SEHNR and FQNEAQ (reference sequence). The CDR3 has 15 residues. The CDR3: CASSLGGSFYNEQFF. CDR3 bases: TGTGCCAGCAGCTTAGGCGGGAGCTTCTACAATGAGCAGTTCTTC.

V usage is TRBV27 and J usage is TRBJ1-2, with D maybe TRBD1 (6 bases). V was shortened by 8 bases and J by 1 base, with 14 bases between the two germline ends. The germline V gene has CDR1 MNHEY and CDR2 SMNVEV (reference sequence). CDR3 length equals 14 residues. In nucleotides, the CDR3 is TGTGCCAGCCGGAGGACAGCCTTTAACTATGGCTACACCTTC. Its translation is CASRRTAFNYGYTF.

The chain employs TRBV10-3 and TRBJ1-3; 7 bases are shared with TRBD1. This CDR3 comprises 16 residues. CDR1 is ENHRY and CDR2 is SYGVKD in the germline V gene. J gave up 6 bases and V 0 bases, and 8 bases lay outside the gene matches. The CDR3 coding sequence is TGTGCCATCAGTGAGTCGGAAACCGACAGGGCAAACACCATATATTTT. Amino acid sequence: CAISESETDRANTIYF.

This chain joins TRBV28 and TRBJ1-4; D is ambiguous. The CDR3 extends over 16 amino acids. Trimming stripped 2 bases from V and 3 bases from J, with 13 bases between. Germline assignment: CDR1 MDHEN and CDR2 SYDVKM. CDR3 residues: CASSLIGSMSNEKLFF. The CDR3 DNA reads as TGTGCCAGCAGTTTAATCGGCTCGATGTCTAATGAAAAACTGTTTTTT.

The gene calls are TRBV4-1 and TRBJ2-3; D unclear. The V gene's germline CDR1 is MGHRA and CDR2 YSYEKL. The CDR3 is 15 amino acids. The V end lost 3 bases, the J end lost 0 bases, and 10 bases lay between the germline ends. The CDR3 spells CASSQQASSTDTQYF. CDR3 sequence (DNA): TGCGCCAGCAGCCAGCAGGCCTCTAGCACAGATACGCAGTATTTT.

J is TRBJ2-7 and V is TRBV5-1; D not resolved. The ends were cut back, 4 bases at V and 2 bases at J, with 10 bases in the middle. The CDR3 runs to 13 residues. Looked up from germline, CDR1 is SGHRS and CDR2 is YFSETQ. The CDR3, as DNA: TGCGCCAGCAGCCACAGTGCCCCCTACGAGCAGTACTTC. Protein product: CASSHSAPYEQYF.

The chain links TRBV9 to TRBJ2-1, with 8 nucleotides matching TRBD2. The CDR3 spans 15 residues. V lost 4 bases to trimming and J lost 3 bases; unmatched junction nucleotides: 6. CDR1 is SGDLS and CDR2 is YYNGEE in the germline V gene. Here the CDR3 reads CASSPSGSLYNEQFF. CDR3 bases: TGTGCCAGCAGCCCGAGCGGGAGTCTCTACAATGAGCAGTTCTTC. The full variable domain, completed using reference TRBV9 and TRBJ2-1, is DSGVTQTPKHLITATGQRVTLRCSPRSGDLSVYWYQQSLDQGLQFLIQYYNGEERAKGNILERFSAQQFPDLHSELNLSSLELGDSALYFCASSPSGSLYNEQFFGPGTRLTVL.

The chain joins TRBV4-3 to TRBJ2-7; possible D gene TRBD1, 6 bases. The CDR3 length is 13 residues. V was cut by 3 bases and J by 9 bases, with 15 bases left in between. In germline, CDR1 is LGHNA, CDR2 YSLEER. The CDR3 is CASSHEQGISQYF. Here the CDR3 DNA reads TGCGCCAGCAGCCACGAACAGGGAATATCGCAGTACTTC.

The rearrangement joins TRBV5-6 to TRBJ2-1, with unresolved D. CDR3 length: 16 residues. Germline V gene sequence: CDR1 SGHDT, CDR2 YYEEEE. The germline V and J ends were trimmed by 1 base and 4 bases, with 15 bases remaining between them. As DNA, the CDR3 is TGTGCCAGCAGCTTGCAAACGGTTCTTTCTTACAATGAGCAGTTCTTC. This gives the protein CASSLQTVLSYNEQFF.

CDR3 sequence (DNA): TGTGCCAGCAGTGAGGGGGTCCCCTACGAGCAGTACTTC. It codes for CASSEGVPYEQYF. V is TRBV2 and J is TRBJ2-7; TRBD1 or TRBD2 may be the D gene (5 bases each). The CDR3 has 13 amino acids. Trimming shortened V by 3 bases and J by 2 bases, and 8 bases separated the two germline ends. CDR1 and CDR2 (germline): SNHLY, FYNNEI. The variable domain in full, completed from reference TRBV2 and TRBJ2-7, reads EPEVTQTPSHQVTQMGQEVILRCVPISNHLYFYWYRQILGQKVEFLVSFYNNEISEKSEIFDDQFSVERPDGSNFTLKIRSTKLEDSAMYFCASSEGVPYEQYFGPGTRLTVT.

CDR3 region: CASSLTSYEQYF. CDR3 sequence (DNA): TGTGCCAGCAGCCTTACTAGCTACGAGCAGTACTTC. The chain links TRBV7-9 to TRBJ2-7; a weak D match, TRBD2 (5 bases). The CDR3 is 12 residues long. Germline CDR1 and CDR2: SEHNR and FQNEAQ (reference sequence). V was clipped by 5 bases and J by 3 bases, with 8 bases between them.

The gene calls are TRBV5-1 and TRBJ1-1; 9 bases are a match to TRBD1. The CDR3 runs to 15 residues. CDR1 is SGHRS and CDR2 is YFSETQ in the germline V gene. V lost 3 bases to trimming and J lost 4 bases; unmatched junction nucleotides: 7. The CDR3 region has the DNA TGCGCCAGCAGCTCTACAGGGGGCGATCCCACTGAAGCTTTCTTT. Its translation: CASSSTGGDPTEAFF.

This chain links TRBV5-1 with TRBJ2-2, with 8 positions matching TRBD1. Per the germline V gene, CDR1 is SGHRS and CDR2 is YFSETQ. The CDR3 runs to 15 residues. The V and J ends lost 4 bases and 4 bases, in that order; junction bases with no gene match: 6. CDR3: CASSQITGGTGELFF. CDR3 nucleotide sequence: TGCGCCAGCAGCCAAATCACAGGGGGCACCGGGGAGCTGTTTTTT.

This clone was seen just once. The chain joins TRBV9 to TRBJ2-1; D gene uncertain. From germline, CDR1 is SGDLS and CDR2 YYNGEE. Trimming shortened V by 0 bases and J by 6 bases, and 10 bases separated the two germline ends. The CDR3 runs to 14 residues. CDR3 loop: CASSVGGSLNEQFF. In DNA form, the CDR3 reads TGTGCCAGCAGCGTAGGGGGATCTCTCAATGAGCAGTTCTTC.

V usage is TRBV28 and J usage is TRBJ2-2; D may match TRBD1 or TRBD2 (5 bases each). Trimming removed 6 bases from V and 5 bases from J, with 22 bases in between. There are 17 residues in the CDR3. Per the germline V gene, CDR1 is MDHEN and CDR2 is SYDVKM. The CDR3 DNA reads as TGTGCCAGCAGCTTTCTGCAGGGAGTCAGTCGGACCGGGGAGCTGTTTTTT. The encoded protein is CASSFLQGVSRTGELFF. Looking up the rest from reference TRBV28 and TRBJ2-2 gives the full variable domain: DVKVTQSSRYLVKRTGEKVFLECVQDMDHENMFWYRQDPGLGLRLIYFSYDVKMKEKGDIPEGYSVSREKKERFSLILESASTNQTSMYLCASSFLQGVSRTGELFFGEGSRLTVL.

The rearrangement uses TRBV30 and TRBJ2-6, with TRBD1 matching over 8 bases. Trimming cost V 0 bases and J 0 bases; bases outside gene matches: 7. The CDR3 has 18 amino acids. Per the germline V gene, CDR1 is GTSNPN and CDR2 is SVGIG (reference sequence). CDR3 nucleotide sequence: TGTGCCTGGAGTGTAAGGACAGGGCAGAGCTCTGGGGCCAACGTCCTGACTTTC. It encodes CAWSVRTGQSSGANVLTF.